The source of this T cell receptor (beta chain) is a study of human T cells and chemical hapten exposure. Turning to the study itself: Chiefly women, the patients showed alopecia areata, totalis or universalis.

Per the germline V gene, CDR1 is MNHEY and CDR2 is SMNVEV (reference sequence). V was shortened by 3 bases and J by 1 base, with 3 bases between the two germline ends. The CDR3 consists of 13 residues. Time point specified: patch test 1, 2 weeks after DPC sensitization. Treatment in this sample: therapeutic diphenylcyclopropenone sensitization with weekly scalp DPC. Non-pregnant alopecia patients aged 18 to 70, suitable for DPC therapy. TCRdb processed the RACE reads anew with MiXCR; each CDR3 protein has one entry. The data show tens of thousands of distinct CDR3 sequences, 10% seen once. This chain joins TRBV27 and TRBJ2-2; D not resolved. Here the sequenced sample was whole blood, taken in connection with sensitization to the hapten diphenylcyclopropenone (DPC). This TCR was recovered from a woman in her fifties or sixties with alopecia areata. Some clones in this sample may be carry-over from other donors' samples. The CDR3 DNA reads as TGTGCCAGCAGTTTCCGGAACACCGGGGAGCTGTTTTTT. This gives the protein CASSFRNTGELFF.